A single sample is the source of the 8 T cell receptor beta chains below, sequenced in a study of CXCR3-negative and CXCR3-positive naive CD8 T cells (dated by TCRdb to about 2019). The instrument was a NextSeq 550. The Human TCR Profiling Kit (MiLaboratory) was used to make UMI-labeled 5' RACE TRB cDNA libraries. TCRdb reprocessed the reads into one record per CDR3 protein sequence, lacking DNA. The sample's table lists a count of about 62,000 distinct CDR3 sequences. The ten largest make up about 4.4% of the sample. Material for sequencing was naive CXCR3- CD8+ T cells from blood. Read against the paper, the sample's cell subset or site label means: CD45RO-CCR7+CD27+CD95- naive CD8+ T cells lacking CXCR3 (TNR3-). These receptors were obtained from a human donor in good health. Some clones in this sample may be carry-over from other donors' samples.

The chain links TRBV28 to TRBJ1-5; TCRdb selects TRBD1, and the lack of DNA leaves this call unchecked. The CDR3 spans 15 residues. CDR1 is MDHEN, CDR2 SYDVKM, per germline. CDR3 region: CASSEDRGGNQPQHF.

The rearrangement joins TRBV4-2 to TRBJ2-1; TCRdb picks TRBD1, but there is no DNA to check that call. The CDR3 loop spans 16 amino acids. From germline, CDR1 is LGHNA and CDR2 YNFKEQ. The CDR3 loop reads CTSSQGDSEVNNEQFF.

The CDR3 reads CSARDHLDSQTYYEQYF. V and J are TRBV20-1 and TRBJ2-7; TCRdb outputs TRBD1, but without DNA this stays unchecked. Germline values: CDR1 DFQATT, CDR2 SNEGSKA (reference sequence). CDR3 length: 17 amino acids.

The rearrangement uses TRBV29-1 and TRBJ2-7; TCRdb gives TRBD1 as the D gene, but with no DNA this cannot be confirmed. Germline CDR1 is SQVTM and CDR2 is ANQGSEA. The CDR3 runs to 13 residues. CDR3: CSASPGGTYEQYF.

The rearrangement uses TRBV19 and TRBJ2-2; TCRdb reports TRBD1, a call that lacks DNA to check it against. The CDR3 length is 14 residues. Per the germline V gene, CDR1 is LNHDA and CDR2 is SQIVND (reference sequence). This CDR3 reads CASSIWTGSGELFF.

J is TRBJ2-1 and V is TRBV12-3 or TRBV12-4. The CDR3 consists of 12 residues. CDR3 residues: CASSSRTLEQFF.

The CDR3 loop is CASSDRGLHTEAFF. V gene TRBV6-6 combines with J gene TRBJ1-1; there is no DNA to check the TCRdb D call of TRBD1. The CDR3 totals 14 residues. Germline values: CDR1 MNHNY, CDR2 SVGAGI (reference sequence).

The J gene is TRBJ2-7, the V gene TRBV11-2; no DNA is available, so the TRBD1 call from TCRdb remains unchecked. The germline V gene encodes CDR1 SGHAT and CDR2 FQNNGV. This CDR3 has 13 amino acids. The CDR3 is CASSRGQVYEQYF. The full variable domain, with the rest looked up from reference TRBV11-2 and TRBJ2-7, is EAGVAQSPRYKIIEKRQSVAFWCNPISGHATLYWYQQILGQGPKLLIQFQNNGVVDDSQLPKDRFSAERLKGVDSTLKIQPAKLEDSAVYLCASSRGQVYEQYFGPGTRLTVT.